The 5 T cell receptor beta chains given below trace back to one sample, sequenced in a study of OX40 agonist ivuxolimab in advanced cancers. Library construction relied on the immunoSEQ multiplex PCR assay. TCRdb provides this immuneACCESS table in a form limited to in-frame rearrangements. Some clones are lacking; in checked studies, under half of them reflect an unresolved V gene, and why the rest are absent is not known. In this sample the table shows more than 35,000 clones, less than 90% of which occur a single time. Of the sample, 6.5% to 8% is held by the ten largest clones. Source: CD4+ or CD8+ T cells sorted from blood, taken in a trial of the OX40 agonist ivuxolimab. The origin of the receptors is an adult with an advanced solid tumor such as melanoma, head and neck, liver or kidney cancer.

In DNA, the CDR3 is TGTGCCAGCAGCTTAGCGCGGACAGGGGGCACAGATACGCAGTATTTT. Translation: CASSLARTGGTDTQYF. This chain connects TRBV7-2 to TRBJ2-3; 9 nucleotides align to TRBD1. The CDR3 is 16 amino acids. V lost 0 bases to trimming and J lost 1 base; unmatched junction nucleotides: 2. Per the germline V gene, CDR1 is SGHTA and CDR2 is FQGNSA.

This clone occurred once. The CDR3 loop reads CASSLRQGRAYEQYF. DNA of the CDR3: TGTGCCAGCAGCCTCCGACAGGGACGGGCCTACGAGCAGTACTTC. V gene TRBV5-6 combines with J gene TRBJ2-7, with TRBD1 identical over 7 bases. V lost 4 bases, J lost 2 bases, and 9 bases stayed unmatched. CDR3 length equals 15 residues. Germline assignment: CDR1 SGHDT and CDR2 YYEEEE.

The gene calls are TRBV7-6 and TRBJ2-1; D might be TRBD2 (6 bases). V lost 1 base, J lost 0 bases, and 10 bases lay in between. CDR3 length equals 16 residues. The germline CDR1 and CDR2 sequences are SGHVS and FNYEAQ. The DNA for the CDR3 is TGTGCCAGCAGCTTAGACGGGAGCCGCTCCTACAATGAGCAGTTCTTC. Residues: CASSLDGSRSYNEQFF.

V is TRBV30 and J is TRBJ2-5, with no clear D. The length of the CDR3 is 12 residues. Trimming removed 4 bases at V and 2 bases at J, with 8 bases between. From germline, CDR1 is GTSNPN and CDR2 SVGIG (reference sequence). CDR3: CAWTAAQETQYF. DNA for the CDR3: TGTGCCTGGACTGCAGCGCAAGAGACCCAGTACTTC.

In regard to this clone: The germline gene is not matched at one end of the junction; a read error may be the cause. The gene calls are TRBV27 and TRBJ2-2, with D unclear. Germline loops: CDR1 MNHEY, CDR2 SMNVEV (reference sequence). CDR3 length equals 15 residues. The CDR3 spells CATSNTGDGTGELFF. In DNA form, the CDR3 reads TGTGCCACCAGTAATACGGGTGATGGAACCGGGGAGCTGTTTTTT.